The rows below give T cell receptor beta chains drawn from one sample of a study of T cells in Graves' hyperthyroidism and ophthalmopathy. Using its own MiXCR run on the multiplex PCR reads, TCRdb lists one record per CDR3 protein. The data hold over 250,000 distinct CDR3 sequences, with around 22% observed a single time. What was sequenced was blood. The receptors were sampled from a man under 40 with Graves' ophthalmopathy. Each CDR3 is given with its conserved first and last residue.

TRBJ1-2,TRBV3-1,CASSQGWDILNYGYTF
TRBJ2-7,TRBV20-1,CSARVVAGYEQYF
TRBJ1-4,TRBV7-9,CASSSTGAVDEKLFF
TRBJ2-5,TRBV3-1,CASSLGAGRETQYF
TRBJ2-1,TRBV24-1,CATSDTRVLDYNEQFF
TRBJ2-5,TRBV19,CASSQTGISGQETQYF
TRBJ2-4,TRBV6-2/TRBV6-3,CASSYSRDRAKNIQYF
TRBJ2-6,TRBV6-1,CASRTDRAGANVLTF
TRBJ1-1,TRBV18,CASSREVGRQRNTEAFF
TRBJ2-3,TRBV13,CASSLDTDTQYF
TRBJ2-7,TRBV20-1,CSAHSLDYEQYF
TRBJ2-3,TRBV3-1,CASSQDGKNTQYF
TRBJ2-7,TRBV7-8,CASSLFDTSYEQYF
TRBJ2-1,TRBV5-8,CASSLAGGSLNEQFF
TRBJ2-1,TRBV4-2,CASSQGLGLSSYNEQFF
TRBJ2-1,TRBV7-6,CASSSEREGQVYNEQFF
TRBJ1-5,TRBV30,CAWSTGQGDYQPQHF
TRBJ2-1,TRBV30,CAWSVGVSVRANEQFF
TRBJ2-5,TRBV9,CAISEGGALETQYF
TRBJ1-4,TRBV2,CASSEEGISATNEKLFF
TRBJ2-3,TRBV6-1,CASSEQWGTDTQYF
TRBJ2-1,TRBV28,CASIPSRWGGKEQFF
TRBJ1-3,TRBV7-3,CASSLWRGEKTRNTIYF
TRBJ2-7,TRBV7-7,CASSLGADTSYEQYF
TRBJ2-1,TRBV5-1,CASSREVAGHNEQFF
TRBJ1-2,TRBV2,CASSGSKDRGNGYGYTF
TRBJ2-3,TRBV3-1,CASSPGTSWTDTQYF
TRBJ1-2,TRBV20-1,CSARRDRDYGYTF
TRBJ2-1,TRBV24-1,CATSDSSLQKSSYNEQFF
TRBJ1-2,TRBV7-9,CASSLVQGNYGYTF
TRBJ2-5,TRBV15,CATSRWDQETQYF
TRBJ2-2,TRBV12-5,CASGPGGPRTGELFF
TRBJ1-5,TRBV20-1,CSASEWVSNQPQHF
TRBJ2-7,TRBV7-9,CASSSGQGTGEQYF
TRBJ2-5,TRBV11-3,CASSPFTQETQYF
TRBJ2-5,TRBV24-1,CATSDPGQGAKTQYF
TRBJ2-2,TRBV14,CASSLAKTSVDTGELFF
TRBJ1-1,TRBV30,CAWRGSGVSNMAFF
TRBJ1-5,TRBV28,CASTAGGPSNQPQHF
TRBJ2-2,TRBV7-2,CASSFRTGELFF
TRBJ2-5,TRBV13,CASSSRLAKETQYF
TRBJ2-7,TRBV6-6,CASSYQARRGEQYF
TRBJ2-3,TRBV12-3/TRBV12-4,CASSPRTGHTDTQYF
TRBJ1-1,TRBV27,CASSFRAGNTEAFF
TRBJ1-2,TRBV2,CATQDGYYGYTF
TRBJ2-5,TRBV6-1,CASSTTGTEQEAQYF
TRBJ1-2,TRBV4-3,CASSQEPRTRGYGYTF
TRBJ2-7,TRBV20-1,CSASDTFEQYF
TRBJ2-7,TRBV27,CASSLLGGVYEQYF
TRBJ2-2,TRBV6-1,CASRGAGNTGELFF
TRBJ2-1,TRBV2,CASSGGTRGYEQFF
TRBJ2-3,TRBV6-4,CASSKNRVDTQYF
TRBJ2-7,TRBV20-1,CGAPDLRARVNEQYF
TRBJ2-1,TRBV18,CASSPVPGLAGMDEQFF
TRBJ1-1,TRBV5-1,CASSFRDSQNTEAFF
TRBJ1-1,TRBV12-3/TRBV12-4,CASRSGAGVANTEAFF
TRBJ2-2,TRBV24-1,CATSDLGGRGAGELFF
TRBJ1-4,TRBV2,CASSPGRAGEKLFF
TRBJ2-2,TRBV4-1,CADWAGLNTGELFF
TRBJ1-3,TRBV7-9,CASSSRDSHYSGNTIYF